The 23 T cell receptor beta chains presented below share a single source sample, sequenced in a study of neurological immune-mediated disorders. Each CDR3 protein gets one entry after TCRdb re-called the 5' RACE reads with MiXCR. The data contain 50,000 to 70,000 distinct CDR3 sequences, 2% to 3% of them singletons. The material sequenced was PBMCs. The receptors here all came from a man aged 50 to 59 with multiple sclerosis.

At least ten counts were recorded for this clonotype. The V and J genes are TRBV5-1 and TRBJ2-7, with TRBD1 identical over 7 bases. V lost 5 bases to trimming and J lost 1 base; unmatched junction nucleotides: 9. CDR1 and CDR2 (germline): SGHRS, YFSETQ. The CDR3 is 15 amino acids. CDR3 amino acids: CASSGPGQRSYEQYF. CDR3 nucleotides: TGCGCCAGCAGTGGACCGGGACAGCGATCCTACGAGCAGTACTTC.

The table lists this clonotype with many counts. This chain joins TRBV12-3 or TRBV12-4 and TRBJ1-1; unclear D gene. The CDR3 has 11 amino acids. Trimming stripped 7 bases from V and 1 base from J, with 4 bases between. As DNA, the CDR3 is TGTGCCAGCACAGGGAACACTGAAGCTTTCTTT. Its translation: CASTGNTEAFF.

This clonotype has at least ten counts. This chain uses TRBV11-3 with TRBJ2-1, with 8 bases identical to TRBD2. Looked up from germline, CDR1 is SGHNT and CDR2 is YENEEA. This CDR3 is built from 15 residues. The junction had 7 bases not matched to a gene; V was cut back by 1 base and J by 8 bases. CDR3 amino acids: CASSLGRTSSDEQFF. The CDR3, as DNA: TGTGCCAGCAGCTTAGGTAGGACTAGCTCCGATGAGCAGTTCTTC.

In its sample, this clonotype was seen many times. A much larger clone sits a single nucleotide away, making a read error possible. This chain links TRBV12-3 or TRBV12-4 with TRBJ1-1; D is unresolved. Trimming took 7 bases from V and 1 from J, leaving 10 bases between them. CDR3 length equals 13 residues. The CDR3 DNA follows: TGTGCCAGCATTCGAAAGGGGAACACTGAAGCTTTCTTT. Its protein product is CASIRKGNTEAFF.

This clonotype has ten or more counts. The chain recombines TRBV6-5 with TRBJ1-2; weak D call: TRBD1 (5 bases). V gave up 9 bases and J gave up 2 bases, with 16 bases separating them. The CDR3 runs to 14 residues. Germline V gives CDR1 MNHEY, CDR2 SVGAGI. The CDR3 is CASRVAGSNYGYTF. CDR3 sequence (DNA): TGTGCCAGTAGAGTGGCAGGGTCAAACTATGGCTACACCTTC.

This clonotype was detected many times. CDR3 in amino acids: CASRRSGTGDSPLHF. The CDR3 region has the DNA TGTGCCAGCAGAAGGTCCGGGACAGGTGATTCACCCCTCCACTTT. This sequence joins TRBV2 and TRBJ1-6; TRBD1 matches 8 bases. CDR3 length: 15 residues. Germline trimming cut 6 bases from V and 8 bases from J; bases unmatched to any gene: 9. Germline V gene data show CDR1 as SNHLY and CDR2 as FYNNEI.

This clonotype was detected ten times or more. The chain combines TRBV5-1 with TRBJ2-5, with D perhaps being TRBD1 or TRBD2 (6 bases each). This CDR3 spans 15 amino acids. V was clipped by 5 bases and J by 5 bases, with 19 bases between them. Looked up from germline, CDR1 is SGHRS and CDR2 is YFSETQ. The CDR3 DNA is TGCGCCAGCAGAAGGGCCCCCGGGGGCCGGGAGACCCAGTACTTC. This gives the protein CASRRAPGGRETQYF.

This clonotype was recorded many times. The chain carries TRBV20-1 and TRBJ1-5; D ambiguous. This CDR3 is built from 13 residues. CDR1 DFQATT and CDR2 SNEGSKA come from the germline V gene (reference sequence). Trimming removed 8 bases from V and 2 bases from J, with 13 bases in between. The CDR3 region is CSYGLGGNQPQHF. In DNA form, the CDR3 reads TGCAGTTACGGTTTGGGAGGCAATCAGCCCCAGCATTTT.

This clonotype has at least ten counts. V is TRBV6-2 or TRBV6-3 and J is TRBJ2-7; the match to TRBD1 covers 9 bases. The CDR3 is made up of 15 amino acids. V shed 2 bases and J 3 bases; nucleotides not matched to a gene: 5. CDR1 is MNHEY and CDR2 is SVGEGT in the germline V gene. In DNA, the CDR3 is TGTGCCAGCAGTTACACCGGGACAGGGAACTACGAGCAGTACTTC. This sequence encodes CASSYTGTGNYEQYF.

This clonotype was found many times. J is TRBJ1-4 and V is TRBV5-1, with TRBD1 matching over 7 bases. Per germline, CDR1 SGHRS and CDR2 YFSETQ. The CDR3 loop spans 14 amino acids. V trimming: 0 bases; J trimming: 8 bases; junction bases outside the gene matches: 4. CDR3 bases: TGCGCCAGCAGCTTGGGACAGGGAGGGGAAAAACTGTTTTTT. This gives the protein CASSLGQGGEKLFF.

This clonotype was detected many times. The rearrangement joins TRBV6-5 to TRBJ2-1; 8 bases map to TRBD1. Germline CDR1 MNHEY, CDR2 SVGAGI. The CDR3 runs 12 residues. The junction had 6 bases not matched to a gene; V was cut back by 5 bases and J by 12 bases. CDR3: CASSKDRVGQFF. The CDR3 DNA is TGTGCCAGCAGTAAGGACAGGGTGGGGCAGTTCTTC.

This clonotype was seen ten or more times. This chain uses TRBV6-4 with TRBJ2-1; TRBD2 matches at 7 bases. The CDR3 covers 14 residues. Unmatched junction bases numbered 0, after V lost 2 bases and J lost 2 bases. The V gene's germline CDR1 is MRHNA and CDR2 SNTAGT. As DNA, the CDR3 is TGTGCCAGCAGTGACGGGGGGGCCTACAATGAGCAGTTCTTC. It encodes CASSDGGAYNEQFF.

Ten or more counts support this clonotype. V gene TRBV9 combines with J gene TRBJ2-3, with 10 positions matching TRBD2. The CDR3 has 15 residues. V lost 2 bases and J lost 1; bases outside the gene matches: 1. CDR1 and CDR2 from the germline V gene are SGDLS and YYNGEE. The CDR3 here is CASSVSGGRTDTQYF. Written as DNA, the CDR3 is TGTGCCAGCAGCGTTAGCGGGGGGCGCACAGATACGCAGTATTTT.

Many counts were recorded for this clonotype. The chain combines TRBV6-2 or TRBV6-3 with TRBJ1-5, with TRBD1 matching 8 bases. The CDR3 sequence is 17 residues long. Germline CDR1 is MNHEY and CDR2 is SVGEGT. V gave up 2 bases and J gave up 0 bases; unmatched junction bases: 6. The CDR3 sequence is CASSYRTGTGSNQPQHF. The DNA of the CDR3 is TGTGCCAGCAGTTACCGTACCGGGACAGGTAGCAATCAGCCCCAGCATTTT.

This clonotype was seen at least ten times. V usage is TRBV12-3 or TRBV12-4 and J usage is TRBJ2-1; 7 bases map to TRBD2. The junction had 5 bases not matched to a gene; V was cut back by 3 bases and J by 15 bases. The CDR3 has 11 residues. CDR3 in DNA: TGTGCCAGCAGTTTGTGGACTAGTCTGTTCTTC. Its protein is CASSLWTSLFF.

This clonotype was seen repeatedly, ten times or more. The gene calls are TRBV6-5 and TRBJ2-1; unclear D gene. V lost 4 bases and J lost 2, with 3 bases in between. The CDR3 extends over 12 amino acids. Germline V gives CDR1 MNHEY, CDR2 SVGAGI. As DNA, the CDR3 is TGTGCCAGCAGTTCCACCTACAATGAGCAGTTCTTC. Amino acid sequence: CASSSTYNEQFF.

This clonotype appeared many times. The V gene is TRBV6-5, the J gene TRBJ1-1; D gene unclear. There are 15 residues in the CDR3. Germline CDR1 MNHEY, CDR2 SVGAGI. V was cut by 0 bases and J by 10 bases, with 18 bases left in between. CDR3 nucleotides: TGTGCCAGCAGTTACTCGATTGGCAGCGGGTCGTCAGCTTTCTTT. Residues: CASSYSIGSGSSAFF.

This chain connects TRBV6-1 to TRBJ2-2; TRBD1 aligns across 9 bases. Trimming took 5 bases from V and 2 from J; bases not matched to a gene: 6. This CDR3 is 16 amino acids long. CDR1 MNHNS and CDR2 SASEGT come from the germline V gene. CDR3 amino acids: CASSTTGGANTGELFF. The CDR3 nucleotides are TGTGCCAGCAGTACCACAGGGGGCGCCAACACCGGGGAGCTGTTTTTT.

This clonotype was counted at least ten times. This rearrangement joins TRBV18 to TRBJ1-1; 11 bases are a match to TRBD1. There are 15 residues in the CDR3. In germline, CDR1 is KGHSH, CDR2 LQKENI. V was clipped by 5 bases and J by 4 bases; unmatched bases: 6. DNA of the CDR3: TGTGCCAGCTCATCCGGGACAGGGGGTCTCACTGAAGCTTTCTTT. It encodes CASSSGTGGLTEAFF. The variable domain in full, with the rest retrieved from reference TRBV18 and TRBJ1-1, is NAGVMQNPRHLVRRRGQEARLRCSPMKGHSHVYWYRQLPEEGLKFMVYLQKENIIDESGMPKERFSAEFPKEGPSILRIQQVVRGDSAAYFCASSSGTGGLTEAFFGQGTRLTVV.

This clonotype was counted many times. V gene TRBV28 combines with J gene TRBJ2-3; 11 nucleotides align to TRBD2. Trimming at V came to 5 bases and at J to 1 base, leaving 5 bases not matched to a gene. Germline CDR1 is MDHEN and CDR2 is SYDVKM. The CDR3 extends over 16 amino acids. The CDR3 here is CASSGSGGAGTDTQYF. CDR3 in DNA: TGTGCCAGCAGTGGTAGCGGGGGGGCCGGCACAGATACGCAGTATTTT.

This clonotype has ten or more counts. CDR3 sequence (DNA): TGCAGTGCTTACAGAAATGAAAAACTGTTTTTT. It codes for CSAYRNEKLFF. The V gene is TRBV20-1, the J gene TRBJ1-4; D ambiguous. The germline V gene has CDR1 DFQATT and CDR2 SNEGSKA (reference sequence). The V and J ends lost 5 bases and 5 bases respectively, with 6 bases between them. This CDR3 region has 11 residues.

This clonotype was seen ten or more times. This sequence joins TRBV6-6 and TRBJ2-3; 11 bases are a match to TRBD1. CDR3 size: 16 residues. Germline V gene data show CDR1 as MNHNY and CDR2 as SVGAGI (reference sequence). V shed 5 bases, J shed 4 bases, and the junction held 8 bases outside the gene matches. In nucleotides, the CDR3 is TGTGCCAGCAGTGACCCGGGACAGGGGGGCGCAGATACGCAGTATTTT. Translated: CASSDPGQGGADTQYF.

This clonotype was counted at least ten times. This chain connects TRBV25-1 to TRBJ2-5; D may correspond to TRBD1 or TRBD2 (6 bases each). V lost 6 bases to trimming and J lost 5 bases, with 19 bases between them. The CDR3 covers 15 residues. From germline, CDR1 is MGHDK and CDR2 SYGVNS. CDR3 loop: CASRPKSGAGETQYF. The CDR3 coding sequence is TGTGCCAGCAGACCAAAATCGGGGGCTGGGGAGACCCAGTACTTC.